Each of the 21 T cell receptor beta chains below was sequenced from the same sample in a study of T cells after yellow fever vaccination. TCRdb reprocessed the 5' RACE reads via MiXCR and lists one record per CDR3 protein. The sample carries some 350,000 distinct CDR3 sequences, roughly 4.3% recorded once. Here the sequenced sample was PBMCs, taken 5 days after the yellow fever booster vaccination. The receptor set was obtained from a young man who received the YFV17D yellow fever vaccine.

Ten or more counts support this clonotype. The CDR3 DNA reads as TGCAGCGTACAAACAGGGGGAGGCTCACCCCTCCACTTT. The encoded protein is CSVQTGGGSPLHF. The chain couples TRBV29-1 to TRBJ1-6; 8 bases are shared with TRBD1. CDR1 SQVTM and CDR2 ANQGSEA come from the germline V gene. Trimming at V came to 6 bases and at J to 10 bases, leaving 8 bases not matched to a gene. The CDR3 contains 13 residues. Supplemented by reference TRBV29-1 and TRBJ1-6, the full variable domain reads SAVISQKPSRDICQRGTSLTIQCQVDSQVTMMFWYRQQPGQSLTLIATANQGSEATYESGFVIDKFPISRPNLTFSTLTVSNMSPEDSSIYLCSVQTGGGSPLHFGNGTRLTVT.

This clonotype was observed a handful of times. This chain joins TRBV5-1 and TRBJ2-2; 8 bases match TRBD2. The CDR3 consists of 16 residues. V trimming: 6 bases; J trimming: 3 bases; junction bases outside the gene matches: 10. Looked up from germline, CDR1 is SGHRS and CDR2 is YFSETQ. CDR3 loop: CASKTTAGDYTGELFF. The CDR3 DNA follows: TGCGCCAGCAAGACCACAGCGGGGGATTACACCGGGGAGCTGTTTTTT.

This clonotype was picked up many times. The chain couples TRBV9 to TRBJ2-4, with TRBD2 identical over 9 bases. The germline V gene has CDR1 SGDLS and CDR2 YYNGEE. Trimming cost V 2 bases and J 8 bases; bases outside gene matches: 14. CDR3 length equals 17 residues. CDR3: CASSVQPAGGPRDIQYF. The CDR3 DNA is TGTGCCAGCAGCGTCCAACCGGCGGGGGGGCCGAGGGACATTCAGTACTTC.

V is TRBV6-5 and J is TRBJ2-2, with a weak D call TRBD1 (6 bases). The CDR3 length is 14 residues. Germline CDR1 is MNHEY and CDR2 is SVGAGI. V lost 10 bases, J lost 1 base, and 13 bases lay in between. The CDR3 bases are TGTGCCACCAGGTCGGGACAGAACACCGGGGAGCTGTTTTTT. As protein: CATRSGQNTGELFF.

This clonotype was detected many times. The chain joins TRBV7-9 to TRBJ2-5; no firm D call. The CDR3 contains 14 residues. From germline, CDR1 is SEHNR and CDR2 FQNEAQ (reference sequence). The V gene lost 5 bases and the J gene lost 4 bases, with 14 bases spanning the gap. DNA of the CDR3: TGTGCCAGCAGCGCATATAGAGGAATAGAGACCCAGTACTTC. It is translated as CASSAYRGIETQYF.

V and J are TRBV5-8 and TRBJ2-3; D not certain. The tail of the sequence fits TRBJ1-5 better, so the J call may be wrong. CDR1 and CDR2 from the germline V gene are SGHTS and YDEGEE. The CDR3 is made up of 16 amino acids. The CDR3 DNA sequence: TGTGCCAGCAGCGAAGAACTAGCGGGGAACACAGATACGCAGCATTTT. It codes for CASSEELAGNTDTQHF.

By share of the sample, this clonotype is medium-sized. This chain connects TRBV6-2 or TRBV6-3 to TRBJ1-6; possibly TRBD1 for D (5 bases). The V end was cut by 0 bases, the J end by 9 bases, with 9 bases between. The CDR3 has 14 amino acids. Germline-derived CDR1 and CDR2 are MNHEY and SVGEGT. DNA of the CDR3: TGTGCCAGCAGTTACTCGGGGGGGACTTCACCCCTCCACTTT. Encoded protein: CASSYSGGTSPLHF.

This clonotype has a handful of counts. The CDR3, as DNA: TGCGCCAGCAGCCCTGGACAGGGAACCGAGCAGTACGTC. Residues: CASSPGQGTEQYV. The chain links TRBV5-1 to TRBJ2-7; TRBD1 agrees at 8 bases. With V trimmed by 4 bases and J by 6 bases, 6 bases remained unmatched. The germline V gene encodes CDR1 SGHRS and CDR2 YFSETQ. The CDR3 contains 13 residues.

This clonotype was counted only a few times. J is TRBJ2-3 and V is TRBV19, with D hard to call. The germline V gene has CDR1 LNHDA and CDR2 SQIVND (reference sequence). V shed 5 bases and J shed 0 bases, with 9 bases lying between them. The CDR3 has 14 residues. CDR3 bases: TGTGCCAGTAGTGATTTAACTAGCACAGATACGCAGTATTTT. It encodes CASSDLTSTDTQYF.

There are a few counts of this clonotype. The CDR3 region is CASSQGSGGMETQYF. CDR3 coding DNA: TGCGCCAGCAGCCAGGGTAGCGGGGGGATGGAGACCCAGTACTTC. This chain links TRBV4-1 with TRBJ2-5; 10 positions agree with TRBD2. CDR3 length: 15 amino acids. The V gene's germline CDR1 is MGHRA and CDR2 YSYEKL. The trim removed 3 bases at V and 5 bases at J, leaving 6 bases unmatched.

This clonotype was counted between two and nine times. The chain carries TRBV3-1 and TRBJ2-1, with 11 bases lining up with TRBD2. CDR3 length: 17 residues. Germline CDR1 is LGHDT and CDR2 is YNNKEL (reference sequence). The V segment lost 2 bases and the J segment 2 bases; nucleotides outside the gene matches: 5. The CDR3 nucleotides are TGTGCCAGCAGCCAACCAGGACTAGCGGGCACCTACAATGAGCAGTTCTTC. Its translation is CASSQPGLAGTYNEQFF.

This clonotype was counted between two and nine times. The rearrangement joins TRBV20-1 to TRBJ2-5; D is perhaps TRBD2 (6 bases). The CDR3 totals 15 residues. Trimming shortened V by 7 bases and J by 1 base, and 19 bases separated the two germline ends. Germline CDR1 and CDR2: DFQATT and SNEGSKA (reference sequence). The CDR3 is CSVLNRRDFQETQYF. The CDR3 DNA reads TGCAGTGTCCTCAATAGGCGGGACTTCCAAGAGACCCAGTACTTC.

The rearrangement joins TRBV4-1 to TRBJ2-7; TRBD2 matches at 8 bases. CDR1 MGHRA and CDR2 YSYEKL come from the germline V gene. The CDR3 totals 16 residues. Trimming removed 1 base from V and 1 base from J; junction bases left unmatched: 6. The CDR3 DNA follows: TGCGCCAGCAGCCAAGTAGGGACTAGGGGATCCTACGAGCAGTACTTC. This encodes CASSQVGTRGSYEQYF.

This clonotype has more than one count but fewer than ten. The CDR3 here is CASSRDRLENYGYTF. CDR3 in DNA: TGTGCCAGCAGCCGAGACAGGTTGGAGAACTATGGCTACACCTTC. The chain carries TRBV3-1 and TRBJ1-2; weak D call: TRBD1 (6 bases). Trimming stripped 4 bases from V and 2 bases from J, with 14 bases between. The length of the CDR3 is 15 residues. CDR1 is LGHDT, CDR2 YNNKEL, per germline (reference sequence). Variable domain in full (rest from reference TRBV3-1 and TRBJ1-2): DTAVSQTPKYLVTQMGNDKSIKCEQNLGHDTMYWYKQDSKKFLKIMFSYNNKELIINETVPNRFSPKSPDKAHLNLHINSLELGDSAVYFCASSRDRLENYGYTFGSGTRLTVV.

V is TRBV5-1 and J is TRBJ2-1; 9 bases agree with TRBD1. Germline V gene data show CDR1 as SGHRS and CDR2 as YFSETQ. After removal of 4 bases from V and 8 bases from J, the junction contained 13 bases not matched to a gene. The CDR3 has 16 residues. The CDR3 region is CASSPGHGTGSHEQFF. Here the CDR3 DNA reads TGCGCCAGCAGCCCGGGCCACGGGACAGGGTCTCATGAGCAGTTCTTC.

The CDR3 nucleotides read TGCAGTGCTAGAGATAGGAGGTCCATGAACACTGAAGCTTTCTTT. Amino acids: CSARDRRSMNTEAFF. The genes are TRBV20-1 and TRBJ1-1; D remains ambiguous. Trimming shortened V by 0 bases and J by 0 bases, and 11 bases separated the two germline ends. Germline lookup yields CDR1 DFQATT and CDR2 SNEGSKA (reference sequence). The CDR3 has 15 amino acids.

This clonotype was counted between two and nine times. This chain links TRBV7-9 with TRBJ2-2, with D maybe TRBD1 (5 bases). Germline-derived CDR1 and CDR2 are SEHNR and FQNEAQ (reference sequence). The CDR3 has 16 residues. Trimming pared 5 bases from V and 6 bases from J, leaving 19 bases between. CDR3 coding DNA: TGTGCCAGCAGCCCCCCGCGTGCAGGGCTTTCCGGGGAGCTGTTTTTT. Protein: CASSPPRAGLSGELFF.

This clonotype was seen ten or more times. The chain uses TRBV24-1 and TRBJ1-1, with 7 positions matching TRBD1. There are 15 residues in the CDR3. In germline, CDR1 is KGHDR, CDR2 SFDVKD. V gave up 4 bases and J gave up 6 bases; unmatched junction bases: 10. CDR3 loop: CATSESDRVPAEAFF. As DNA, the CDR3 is TGTGCCACCAGTGAGTCCGACAGGGTCCCGGCTGAAGCTTTCTTT.

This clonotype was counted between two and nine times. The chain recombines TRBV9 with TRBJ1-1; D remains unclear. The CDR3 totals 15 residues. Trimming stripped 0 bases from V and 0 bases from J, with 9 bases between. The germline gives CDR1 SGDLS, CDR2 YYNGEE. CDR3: CASSVEAKMNTEAFF. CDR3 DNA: TGTGCCAGCAGCGTAGAGGCAAAAATGAACACTGAAGCTTTCTTT.

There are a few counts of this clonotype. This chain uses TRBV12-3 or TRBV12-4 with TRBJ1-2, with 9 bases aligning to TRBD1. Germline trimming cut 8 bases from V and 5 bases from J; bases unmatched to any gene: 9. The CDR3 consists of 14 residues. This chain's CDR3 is CASRLGQGSYGYTF. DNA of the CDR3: TGTGCCAGCCGACTGGGACAGGGAAGTTATGGCTACACCTTC.

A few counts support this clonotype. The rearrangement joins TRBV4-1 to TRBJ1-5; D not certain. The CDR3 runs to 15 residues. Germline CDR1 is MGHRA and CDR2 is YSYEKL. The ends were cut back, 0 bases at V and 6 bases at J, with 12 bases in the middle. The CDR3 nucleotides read TGCGCCAGCAGCCAAGATAGAGGCGGAAGTCAGCCCCAGCATTTT. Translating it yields CASSQDRGGSQPQHF.